The 21 T cell receptor beta chains below come from one sample, sequenced in a study of blood T cell repertoires in COVID-19. TCRdb's copy holds only in-frame clones and misses some; the assay was immunoSEQ multiplex PCR. The sample consists of 350,000 or so clones, around nine tenths of them appearing once. Input material: PBMCs or T cells enriched from blood (not recorded which). The receptors stem from a woman in her twenties or thirties who had been exposed to COVID-19.

The genes are TRBV28 and TRBJ1-1, with D tentatively TRBD1 (5 bases). Germline V gives CDR1 MDHEN, CDR2 SYDVKM. The CDR3 runs 13 residues. Trimming pared 2 bases from V and 3 bases from J, leaving 7 bases between. CDR3 in amino acids: CASSLPRDTEAFF. CDR3 DNA: TGTGCCAGCAGTTTACCCAGGGACACTGAAGCTTTCTTT.

The rearrangement links TRBV3-1 (or the pseudogene TRBV3-2) to TRBJ2-1, with 8 bases that match TRBD2. CDR1 LGHDT and CDR2 YNNKEL come from the germline V gene (reference sequence). The V and J ends lost 4 bases and 4 bases, in that order; junction bases with no gene match: 6. The CDR3 extends over 15 amino acids. In DNA form, the CDR3 reads TGTGCCAGCAGCCTTACTAGCGGAGGTTACAATGAGCAGTTCTTC. Its protein product is CASSLTSGGYNEQFF.

The rearrangement joins TRBV24-1 to TRBJ2-1, with a tentative D call TRBD2 (6 bases). This CDR3 contains 17 residues. Trimming pared 5 bases from V and 9 bases from J, leaving 25 bases between. CDR1 is KGHDR, CDR2 SFDVKD, per germline. The CDR3 spells CATSGPKAGRRRTEQFF. For the CDR3, the DNA is TGTGCCACCAGTGGCCCCAAAGCGGGCAGACGTCGAACTGAGCAGTTCTTC.

The V call is TRBV28, the J call TRBJ2-7; D uncertain. CDR3 length: 10 residues. Looked up from germline, CDR1 is MDHEN and CDR2 is SYDVKM. Trimming removed 3 bases at V and 6 bases at J, with 3 bases between. The CDR3 here is CASSFGEQYF. The CDR3 DNA is TGTGCCAGCAGTTTCGGCGAGCAGTACTTC.

The chain uses TRBV29-1 and TRBJ2-7; 9 nucleotides line up with TRBD1. With 5 bases clipped from V and 3 bases from J, the junction kept 8 bases outside the gene matches. Looked up from germline, CDR1 is SQVTM and CDR2 is ANQGSEA. This CDR3 is built from 14 residues. CDR3 region: CSVRRGTGSYEQYF. CDR3 coding DNA: TGCAGCGTTCGGAGGGGGACAGGGAGCTACGAGCAGTACTTC.

This rearrangement joins TRBV4-2 to TRBJ1-1; the D gene is possibly TRBD1 (5 bases). V shed 0 bases and J shed 0 bases, with 5 bases lying between them. This CDR3 is 14 amino acids long. Germline assignment: CDR1 LGHNA and CDR2 YNFKEQ. This CDR3 is CASSQEGVNTEAFF. The DNA for the CDR3 is TGTGCCAGCAGCCAAGAAGGGGTGAACACTGAAGCTTTCTTT.

The chain joins TRBV21-1 to TRBJ1-6; no DNA check was done on the table's D call, TRBD1. TRBV21-1 is described as a pseudogene. The CDR3 contains 15 residues. In DNA form, the CDR3 reads TGTGCCAGCAGCAAATTACGGGACAGGGTCTCACCCCTCCACTTT. Translating gives CASSKLRDRVSPLHF.

The rearrangement links TRBV3-1 (or the pseudogene TRBV3-2) to TRBJ2-3; D is perhaps TRBD2 (5 bases). The V gene lost 1 base and the J gene lost 0 bases, with 11 bases spanning the gap. The germline V gene encodes CDR1 LGHDT and CDR2 YNNKEL (reference sequence). This CDR3 has 16 residues. The CDR3 DNA follows: TGTGCCAGCAGCCAAGTAGCGTCTCGTAGCACAGATACGCAGTATTTT. Translating it yields CASSQVASRSTDTQYF.

V and J are TRBV29-1 and TRBJ2-2, with 12 bases identical to TRBD2. Looked up from germline, CDR1 is SQVTM and CDR2 is ANQGSEA. The CDR3 spans 14 residues. The V and J ends lost 6 bases and 5 bases, in that order; junction bases with no gene match: 4. The CDR3 sequence: CSVGGTSGTGELFF. The DNA of the CDR3 is TGCAGCGTCGGGGGGACTAGCGGGACCGGGGAGCTGTTTTTT.

The J gene is TRBJ1-4, the V gene TRBV7-2; unclear D gene. The CDR3 loop spans 13 amino acids. The germline V and J ends were trimmed by 6 bases and 8 bases, with 13 bases remaining between them. Germline V gene lookup returns CDR1 SGHTA and CDR2 FQGNSA. CDR3 sequence reads: CASSHEGEEKLFF. The CDR3, as DNA: TGTGCCAGCAGTCATGAGGGTGAGGAAAAACTGTTTTTT.

The chain's CDR3 is CASSSLADTSTDTQYF. The DNA for the CDR3 is TGTGCCAGCAGCTCACTAGCGGATACTAGCACAGATACGCAGTATTTT. The V and J genes are TRBV13 and TRBJ2-3, with TRBD2 matching over 8 bases. The CDR3 loop spans 16 amino acids. Germline V gives CDR1 PRHDT, CDR2 FYEKMQ (reference sequence). V was pared by 4 bases and J by 0 bases, with 6 bases of the junction left unmatched.

The CDR3 sequence: CASSAAGGLRGYTF. CDR3 DNA sequence: TGTGCCAGCAGCGCCGCCGGGGGGCTAAGAGGCTACACCTTC. The chain uses TRBV2 and TRBJ1-2; TRBD1 might be the D (6 bases). This CDR3 comprises 14 residues. Germline-derived CDR1 and CDR2 are SNHLY and FYNNEI. V was trimmed by 6 bases and J by 8 bases, leaving 19 bases between them. Supplemented by reference TRBV2 and TRBJ1-2, the full variable domain reads EPEVTQTPSHQVTQMGQEVILRCVPISNHLYFYWYRQILGQKVEFLVSFYNNEISEKSEIFDDQFSVERPDGSNFTLKIRSTKLEDSAMYFCASSAAGGLRGYTFGSGTRLTVV.

The chain combines TRBV18 with TRBJ2-1, with 8 bases matching TRBD1. V lost 0 bases to trimming and J lost 6 bases; unmatched junction nucleotides: 4. The CDR3 totals 15 residues. Germline V gene lookup returns CDR1 KGHSH and CDR2 LQKENI. DNA of the CDR3: TGTGCCAGCTCACCACCCCGGACAGGGTCCAATGAGCAGTTCTTC. Its protein is CASSPPRTGSNEQFF.

This rearrangement joins TRBV4-2 to TRBJ2-7, with 11 bases that match TRBD2. The trim removed 3 bases at V and 3 bases at J, leaving 7 bases unmatched. The CDR3 totals 16 residues. Germline CDR1 is LGHNA and CDR2 is YNFKEQ. The CDR3 region is CASSQNEGTSGYEQYF. CDR3 nucleotide sequence: TGTGCCAGCAGCCAGAATGAGGGGACTAGCGGCTACGAGCAGTACTTC.

The chain combines TRBV10-3 with TRBJ2-7; 7 bases fit TRBD1. V lost 6 bases, J lost 0 bases, and 8 bases stayed unmatched. This CDR3 has 15 residues. From germline, CDR1 is ENHRY and CDR2 SYGVKD. The CDR3 loop reads CAIRSNRGPSYEQYF. The CDR3 region has the DNA TGTGCCATCAGAAGTAACAGGGGTCCCTCCTACGAGCAGTACTTC.

Remarks on this clone: Other DNA sequences in the same sample also yield this CDR3. The gene calls are TRBV4-1 and TRBJ1-2; 8 nucleotides agree with TRBD1. Germline trimming cut 0 bases from V and 4 bases from J; bases unmatched to any gene: 1. The CDR3 runs 14 residues. Germline assignment: CDR1 MGHRA and CDR2 YSYEKL. The CDR3 coding sequence is TGCGCCAGCAGCCAAGAAGGACAGGGCTATGGCTACACCTTC. It encodes CASSQEGQGYGYTF.

The chain employs TRBV3-1 (or the pseudogene TRBV3-2) and TRBJ1-5, with D tentatively TRBD1 (6 bases). In germline, CDR1 is LGHDT, CDR2 YNNKEL (reference sequence). The CDR3 sequence is 15 residues long. V was pared by 1 base and J by 4 bases, with 11 bases between. This CDR3 reads CASSQGGQTNQPQHF. As DNA, the CDR3 is TGTGCCAGCAGCCAAGGGGGGCAGACTAATCAGCCCCAGCATTTT.

The chain combines TRBV28 with TRBJ1-2; no clear D. The CDR3 has 15 amino acids. The germline gives CDR1 MDHEN, CDR2 SYDVKM. The V and J ends lost 7 bases and 4 bases respectively, with 19 bases between them. The CDR3 DNA is TGTGCCAGCACTTTGGGGAGCCTCCTTGCCTATGGCTACACCTTC. Its protein is CASTLGSLLAYGYTF.

This chain links TRBV11-2 with TRBJ2-2; 7 bases line up with TRBD1. Germline CDR1 and CDR2: SGHAT and FQNNGV. The V gene end was trimmed by 5 bases and the J gene end by 1 base; junction bases not matched to a gene: 1. The CDR3 has 14 amino acids. The CDR3 sequence: CASSRTGNTGELFF. The CDR3, as DNA: TGTGCCAGCAGCAGGACAGGGAACACCGGGGAGCTGTTTTTT.

This rearrangement joins TRBV5-1 to TRBJ2-3; TRBD1 agrees at 9 bases. The CDR3 extends over 15 amino acids. CDR1 SGHRS and CDR2 YFSETQ come from the germline V gene. V was clipped by 0 bases and J by 4 bases; unmatched bases: 3. CDR3 loop: CASSLDRGLADTQYF. The CDR3 DNA sequence: TGCGCCAGCAGCTTGGACAGGGGGCTGGCAGATACGCAGTATTTT.

The rearrangement links TRBV5-1 to TRBJ2-2; 11 positions agree with TRBD2. Germline lookup yields CDR1 SGHRS and CDR2 YFSETQ. The CDR3 is 19 residues long. The V gene end was trimmed by 0 bases and the J gene end by 2 bases; junction bases not matched to a gene: 9. The CDR3 protein is CASSLAGLAGGQNTGELFF. The CDR3 DNA is TGCGCCAGCAGCTTGGCAGGCCTAGCGGGAGGCCAAAACACCGGGGAGCTGTTTTTT.